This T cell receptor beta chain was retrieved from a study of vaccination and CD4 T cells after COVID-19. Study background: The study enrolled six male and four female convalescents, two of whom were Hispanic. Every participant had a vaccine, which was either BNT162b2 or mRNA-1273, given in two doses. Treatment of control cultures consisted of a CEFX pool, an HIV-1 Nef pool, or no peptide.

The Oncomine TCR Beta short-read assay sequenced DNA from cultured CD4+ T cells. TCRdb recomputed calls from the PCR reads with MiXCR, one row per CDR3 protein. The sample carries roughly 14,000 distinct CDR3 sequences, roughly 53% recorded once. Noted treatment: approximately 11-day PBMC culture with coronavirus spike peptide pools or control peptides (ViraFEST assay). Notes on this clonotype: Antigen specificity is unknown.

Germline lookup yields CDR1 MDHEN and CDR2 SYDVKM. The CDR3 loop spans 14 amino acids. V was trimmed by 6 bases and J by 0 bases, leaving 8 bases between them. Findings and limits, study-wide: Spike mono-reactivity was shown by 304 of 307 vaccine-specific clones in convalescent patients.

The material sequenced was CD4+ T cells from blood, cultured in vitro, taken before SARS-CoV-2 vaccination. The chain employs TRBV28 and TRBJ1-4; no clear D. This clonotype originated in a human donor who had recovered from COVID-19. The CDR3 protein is CASSTQSTNEKLFF. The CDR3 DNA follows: TGTGCCAGCAGCACACAGTCAACTAATGAAAAACTGTTTTTT.